Only one count was recorded for the clone carrying this TCR beta chain. Authors' data handling: Quantification of nucleated cells was approximated via reference gene primer amplification. Here immunoSEQ multiplex PCR was the method, and the copy in TCRdb shows in-frame clones only, minus some. The DNA gave D and trimming, while V, J and clone size come from that table. This repertoire shows about 320,000 clones, more than 75% found once; its top ten account for under 2%. The data belong to a study of blood T cell repertoires in COVID-19. Study-level information: PBMCs, B-cell-depleted T cells, or T cells were the source of the cDNA or gDNA that made up the material.

The J segment lost 4 bases and the V segment lost 1 base, leaving 2 bases of the junction unmatched. Germline CDR1 reads LGHNA; CDR2 reads YNFKEQ. This CDR3 is 14 amino acids long. The origin of this receptor is a woman between 50 and 59 years old with acute or convalescent COVID-19. Sequencing was carried out using peripheral blood. The chain joins TRBV4-2 to TRBJ2-5, with 8 bases fitting TRBD1. The chain's CDR3 is CASSQGQGAETQYF. The CDR3 DNA reads TGTGCCAGCAGCCAAGGTCAGGGGGCAGAGACCCAGTACTTC.